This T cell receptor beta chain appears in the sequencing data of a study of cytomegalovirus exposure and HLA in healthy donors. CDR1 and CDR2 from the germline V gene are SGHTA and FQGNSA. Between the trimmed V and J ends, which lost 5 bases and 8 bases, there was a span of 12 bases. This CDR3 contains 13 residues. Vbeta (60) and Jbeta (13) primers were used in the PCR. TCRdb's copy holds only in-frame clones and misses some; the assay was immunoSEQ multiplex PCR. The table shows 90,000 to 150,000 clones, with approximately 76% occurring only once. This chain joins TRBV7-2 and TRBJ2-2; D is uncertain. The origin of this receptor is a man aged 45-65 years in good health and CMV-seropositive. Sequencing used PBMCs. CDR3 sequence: CASSLRKAGELFF. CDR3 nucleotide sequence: TGTGCCAGCAGCCTAAGGAAAGCGGGGGAGCTGTTTTTT.